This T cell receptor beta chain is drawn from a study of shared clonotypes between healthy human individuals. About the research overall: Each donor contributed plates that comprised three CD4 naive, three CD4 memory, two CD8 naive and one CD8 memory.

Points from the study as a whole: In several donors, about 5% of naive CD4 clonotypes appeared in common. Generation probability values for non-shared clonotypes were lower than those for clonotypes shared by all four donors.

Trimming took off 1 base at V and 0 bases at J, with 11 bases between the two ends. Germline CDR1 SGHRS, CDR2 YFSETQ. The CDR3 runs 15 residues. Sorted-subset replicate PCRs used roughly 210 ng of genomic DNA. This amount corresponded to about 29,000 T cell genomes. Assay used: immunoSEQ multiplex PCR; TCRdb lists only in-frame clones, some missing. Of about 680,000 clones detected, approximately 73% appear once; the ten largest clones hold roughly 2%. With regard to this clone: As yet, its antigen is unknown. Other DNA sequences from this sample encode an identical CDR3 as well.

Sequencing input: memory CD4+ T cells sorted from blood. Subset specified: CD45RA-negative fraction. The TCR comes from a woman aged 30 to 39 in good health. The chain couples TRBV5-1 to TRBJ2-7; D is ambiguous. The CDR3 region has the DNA TGCGCCAGCAGCTTGTCACCAGGCAGCTCCTACGAGCAGTACTTC. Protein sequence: CASSLSPGSSYEQYF.